Reported below is one T cell receptor (beta chain). Its antigen is not known. This sample is drawn from a study of cytomegalovirus exposure and HLA in healthy donors. Points from the study as a whole: There was a cluster of highly shared sequence variants that was likely a sequencing artifact.

Per the germline V gene, CDR1 is SGHNT and CDR2 is YENEEA. CDR3 length: 14 residues. Germline trimming cut 5 bases from V and 10 bases from J; bases unmatched to any gene: 9. PCR involved 60 Vbeta and 13 Jbeta primers. This table comes from immunoSEQ multiplex PCR, and its TCRdb copy is limited to in-frame clones, with some not included. Here the sample spans fewer than 250,000 clones, roughly 80% being singletons. The TCR was taken from a man between 35 and 55 years old in good health and CMV-seropositive. The J gene is TRBJ1-1, the V gene TRBV11-3; TRBD1 aligns across 11 bases. The sample taken for sequencing was PBMCs. In nucleotides, the CDR3 is TGTGCCAGCAGCCCGTCCCCGGACAGGGGGCGAGCTTTCTTT. This gives the protein CASSPSPDRGRAFF.